This T cell receptor (beta chain) stems from a study of T cells in Graves' hyperthyroidism and ophthalmopathy. This clonotype was seen at least ten times. Amplification targeted TCR beta CDR3 regions from RNA transcripts. Researchers ran a first-round RT-PCR on the TCR CDR3 using the HTBI primer set. TCRdb called the multiplex PCR reads again in MiXCR, with one record for every CDR3 protein. The data hold 300,000 to 450,000 distinct CDR3 sequences, with 15% to 18% observed a single time. The CDR3 has 13 amino acids. V was shortened by 2 bases and J by 2 bases, with 6 bases between the two germline ends. Germline loops: CDR1 SEHNR, CDR2 FQNEAQ (reference sequence). The blood was taken when hyperthyroidism was first diagnosed, before any ophthalmopathy symptoms showed up. The authors obtained PBMCs from 7.5 to 10 ml of fresh peripheral blood.

The rearrangement joins TRBV7-9 to TRBJ1-2; D gene unclear. This receptor was obtained from a young woman with Graves' hyperthyroidism that later progressed to Graves' ophthalmopathy. The sample comprised blood. The CDR3 spells CASSLKPNYGYTF. The CDR3 DNA is TGTGCCAGCAGCTTAAAACCAAACTATGGCTACACCTTC.